This passage covers 23 T cell receptor beta chains from one sample sequenced in a study of CD8 T cells in Susac syndrome. RNA, at roughly 0.45 to 1 ug, was reverse transcribed with random hexamers. In TCRdb, the immunoSEQ multiplex PCR reads were re-called with MiXCR into one record per CDR3 protein. The repertoire holds some 250,000 distinct CDR3 sequences, with about 95% as singletons. Sequencing input: CD4+ T cells from PBMCs. Source of these receptors: a human donor with Susac syndrome.

This chain joins TRBV20-1 and TRBJ2-3; 7 bases are a match to TRBD2. The CDR3 has 14 amino acids. Germline loops: CDR1 DFQATT, CDR2 SNEGSKA (reference sequence). After removal of 3 bases from V and 6 bases from J, the junction contained 9 bases not matched to a gene. CDR3 protein: CSARGLWEGDTQYF. The CDR3 DNA follows: TGCAGTGCTAGGGGATTGTGGGAGGGGGATACGCAGTATTTT.

V and J are TRBV12-3 or TRBV12-4 and TRBJ1-2, with TRBD1 as a possible D gene (5 bases). The length of the CDR3 is 13 residues. Deletions cut 5 bases from V and 3 bases from J, with 10 bases between. CDR3 residues: CASSADRDYGYTF. The CDR3 bases are TGTGCCAGCAGTGCTGACAGAGACTATGGCTACACCTTC.

The chain carries TRBV5-4 and TRBJ2-1; TRBD2 matches 8 bases. The germline gives CDR1 SGHNT, CDR2 YYREEE (reference sequence). This CDR3 comprises 14 residues. J lost 7 bases, V lost 10 bases, and 13 bases had no gene match. The CDR3 region has the DNA TGTGCCGCAGTAGGGACTAGGAATTCGAATGAGCAGTTCTTC. Encoded protein: CAAVGTRNSNEQFF.

The chain employs TRBV4-1 and TRBJ2-1; 8 nucleotides agree with TRBD2. V was pared by 8 bases and J by 4 bases, with 16 bases of the junction left unmatched. Germline V gene lookup returns CDR1 MGHRA and CDR2 YSYEKL. The CDR3 is 17 residues long. The CDR3 bases are TGCGCCAGCCGTCAACCTGTCAGCGGGAGTACATACAATGAGCAGTTCTTC. This translates into CASRQPVSGSTYNEQFF.

J is TRBJ1-5 and V is TRBV30; 7 bases agree with TRBD1. Per the germline V gene, CDR1 is GTSNPN and CDR2 is SVGIG (reference sequence). The ends lost 4 bases at V and 4 bases at J; junction bases unmatched: 4. The CDR3 spans 13 residues. CDR3: CAWNRGGNQPQHF. CDR3 DNA: TGTGCCTGGAACAGGGGAGGAAATCAGCCCCAGCATTTT.

The genes are TRBV18 and TRBJ2-7; 9 bases align to TRBD1. This CDR3 is 17 amino acids long. CDR1 and CDR2 from the germline V gene are KGHSH and LQKENI. V lost 3 bases, J lost 2 bases, and 11 bases stayed unmatched. The CDR3 loop reads CASSPIRGTGITYEQYF. The CDR3, as DNA: TGTGCCAGCTCACCCATCAGAGGGACAGGGATTACCTACGAGCAGTACTTC.

The J gene is TRBJ2-7, the V gene TRBV11-2, with 10 bases matching TRBD1. CDR1 and CDR2 (germline): SGHAT, FQNNGV. The CDR3 runs 14 residues. Trimming removed 5 bases from V and 5 bases from J; junction bases left unmatched: 6. The CDR3 DNA follows: TGTGCCAGCAGCATTAGGACAGGGGGGGACGAGCAGTACTTC. This encodes CASSIRTGGDEQYF.

This chain connects TRBV2 to TRBJ2-1; D is undetermined. Germline CDR1 is SNHLY and CDR2 is FYNNEI. This CDR3 contains 13 residues. V was trimmed by 3 bases and J by 5 bases, leaving 8 bases between them. The CDR3 region has the DNA TGTGCCAGCAGTGACTGGTTAGACAATGAGCAGTTCTTC. Its protein is CASSDWLDNEQFF.

The rearrangement links TRBV15 to TRBJ2-2; 8 bases are a match to TRBD2. Germline assignment: CDR1 LNHNV and CDR2 YYDKDF (reference sequence). The CDR3 consists of 19 residues. Germline trimming cut 3 bases from V and 0 bases from J; bases unmatched to any gene: 12. CDR3 sequence reads: CATSSRGGPLAANTGELFF. Here the CDR3 DNA reads TGTGCCACCAGCAGCCGAGGCGGGCCACTAGCGGCGAACACCGGGGAGCTGTTTTTT.

The chain links TRBV20-1 to TRBJ2-3; D call uncertain. The V end lost 8 bases, the J end lost 4 bases, and 10 bases lay between the germline ends. The germline V gene encodes CDR1 DFQATT and CDR2 SNEGSKA (reference sequence). The CDR3 extends over 11 amino acids. CDR3 sequence: CSNLRADTQYF. In DNA, the CDR3 is TGCAGTAACCTTCGCGCAGATACGCAGTATTTT.

J is TRBJ2-3 and V is TRBV28; D is possibly TRBD1 (5 bases). Trimming took off 6 bases at V and 2 bases at J, with 6 bases between the two ends. The CDR3 runs to 12 residues. Germline assignment: CDR1 MDHEN and CDR2 SYDVKM. The CDR3, as DNA: TGTGCCAGCAGGGGGCTCACAGATACGCAGTATTTT. Amino acids: CASRGLTDTQYF.

The chain combines TRBV6-2 or TRBV6-3 with TRBJ2-3; D ambiguous. V was shortened by 2 bases and J by 6 bases, with 12 bases between the two germline ends. The CDR3 covers 14 residues. From germline, CDR1 is MNHEY and CDR2 SVGEGT. In nucleotides, the CDR3 is TGTGCCAGCAGTTACGCCTCATACCGGGATACGCAGTATTTT. Translated: CASSYASYRDTQYF.

This chain links TRBV7-9 with TRBJ2-1; D unresolved. This CDR3 comprises 11 residues. CDR1 SEHNR and CDR2 FQNEAQ come from the germline V gene (reference sequence). The germline V and J ends were trimmed by 7 bases and 8 bases, with 9 bases remaining between them. CDR3: CASTREHEQFF. The CDR3 DNA sequence: TGTGCCAGCACCCGCGAGCATGAGCAGTTCTTC. The variable domain in full, with the rest retrieved from reference TRBV7-9 and TRBJ2-1, is DTGVSQNPRHKITKRGQNVTFRCDPISEHNRLYWYRQTLGQGPEFLTYFQNEAQLEKSRLLSDRFSAERPKGSFSTLEIQRTEQGDSAMYLCASTREHEQFFGPGTRLTVL.

The chain couples TRBV5-4 to TRBJ2-4; 12 nucleotides line up with TRBD2. Germline V gives CDR1 SGHNT, CDR2 YYREEE (reference sequence). J was trimmed by 0 bases and V by 3 bases; bases with no gene match: 7. The CDR3 length is 18 residues. CDR3 coding DNA: TGTGCCAGCAGCTCCGGACTAGCGGGGACCTTAGCCAAAAACATTCAGTACTTC. It translates to CASSSGLAGTLAKNIQYF.

The chain recombines TRBV20-1 with TRBJ2-1; 12 nucleotides line up with TRBD2. The V gene's germline CDR1 is DFQATT and CDR2 SNEGSKA (reference sequence). The CDR3 totals 17 residues. The J segment lost 1 base and the V segment lost 4 bases, leaving 8 bases of the junction unmatched. This chain's CDR3 is CSATLAGGQGSYNEQFF. CDR3 nucleotides: TGCAGTGCTACCCTAGCGGGAGGGCAGGGATCCTACAATGAGCAGTTCTTC.

The chain carries TRBV3-1 and TRBJ2-3; 12 bases fit TRBD2. V gave up 4 bases and J gave up 4 bases; unmatched junction bases: 6. The CDR3 sequence is 16 residues long. CDR1 and CDR2 (germline): LGHDT, YNNKEL (reference sequence). CDR3 sequence reads: CASSPPSGRVADTQYF. The CDR3 DNA sequence: TGTGCCAGCAGCCCCCCTAGCGGGAGGGTTGCAGATACGCAGTATTTT.

This chain uses TRBV15 with TRBJ2-5, with D unclear. Trimming removed 0 bases from V and 1 base from J, with 3 bases in between. The CDR3 sequence is 13 residues long. CDR1 LNHNV and CDR2 YYDKDF come from the germline V gene (reference sequence). This chain's CDR3 is CATSRDTQETQYF. The CDR3 DNA follows: TGTGCCACCAGCAGAGATACCCAAGAGACCCAGTACTTC.

The J gene is TRBJ2-7, the V gene TRBV28; perhaps TRBD2 as D (5 bases). Germline values: CDR1 MDHEN, CDR2 SYDVKM. V lost 2 bases, J lost 10 bases, and 12 bases lay in between. There are 12 residues in the CDR3. The DNA of the CDR3 is TGTGCCAGCAGTTTAGGTGAAACGGGACAGTACTTC. Encoded protein: CASSLGETGQYF.

The table lists this clonotype with a count of one. The chain has TRBV7-9 and TRBJ2-7; TRBD2 is a possible D gene (6 bases). This CDR3 contains 15 residues. Germline CDR1 and CDR2: SEHNR and FQNEAQ (reference sequence). V was shortened by 3 bases and J by 1 base, with 13 bases between the two germline ends. Written as DNA, the CDR3 is TGTGCCAGCAGCTTTCAGAGCGGGCAATCCTACGAGCAGTACTTC. Its translation: CASSFQSGQSYEQYF.

In this sample, this clonotype turned up once. The V call is TRBV20-1, the J call TRBJ1-5; no firm D call. The CDR3 runs 14 residues. The V gene lost 3 bases and the J gene lost 1 base, with 10 bases spanning the gap. CDR1 is DFQATT, CDR2 SNEGSKA, per germline (reference sequence). CDR3 sequence (DNA): TGCAGTGCTAGGGGCCTCGGGAGCAATCAGCCCCAGCATTTT. Translating it yields CSARGLGSNQPQHF.

The chain joins TRBV20-1 to TRBJ2-2, with D possibly TRBD1 on 6 matching bases. Germline lookup yields CDR1 DFQATT and CDR2 SNEGSKA (reference sequence). The CDR3 covers 13 residues. Trimming left V 6 bases short and J 5 bases short, with 13 bases between. Written as DNA, the CDR3 is TGCAGTGCCTTAGCACAGGGAACCGGGGAGCTGTTTTTT. It yields the protein CSALAQGTGELFF.

The chain carries TRBV30 and TRBJ1-5; D call uncertain. The germline V gene encodes CDR1 GTSNPN and CDR2 SVGIG (reference sequence). The CDR3 length is 13 residues. V was shortened by 0 bases and J by 8 bases, with 11 bases between the two germline ends. The CDR3 DNA is TGTGCCTGGAGTGTTCGCCTTAATGAGCCCCAGCATTTT. This sequence encodes CAWSVRLNEPQHF.

The chain joins TRBV29-1 to TRBJ2-5; D is unclear. The CDR3 spans 12 residues. V was cut by 5 bases and J by 3 bases, with 10 bases left in between. Germline values: CDR1 SQVTM, CDR2 ANQGSEA. This CDR3 is CSVTPREETQYF. CDR3 bases: TGCAGCGTTACGCCTAGGGAAGAGACCCAGTACTTC. The full variable domain, with the rest looked up from reference TRBV29-1 and TRBJ2-5, is SAVISQKPSRDICQRGTSLTIQCQVDSQVTMMFWYRQQPGQSLTLIATANQGSEATYESGFVIDKFPISRPNLTFSTLTVSNMSPEDSSIYLCSVTPREETQYFGPGTRLLVL.